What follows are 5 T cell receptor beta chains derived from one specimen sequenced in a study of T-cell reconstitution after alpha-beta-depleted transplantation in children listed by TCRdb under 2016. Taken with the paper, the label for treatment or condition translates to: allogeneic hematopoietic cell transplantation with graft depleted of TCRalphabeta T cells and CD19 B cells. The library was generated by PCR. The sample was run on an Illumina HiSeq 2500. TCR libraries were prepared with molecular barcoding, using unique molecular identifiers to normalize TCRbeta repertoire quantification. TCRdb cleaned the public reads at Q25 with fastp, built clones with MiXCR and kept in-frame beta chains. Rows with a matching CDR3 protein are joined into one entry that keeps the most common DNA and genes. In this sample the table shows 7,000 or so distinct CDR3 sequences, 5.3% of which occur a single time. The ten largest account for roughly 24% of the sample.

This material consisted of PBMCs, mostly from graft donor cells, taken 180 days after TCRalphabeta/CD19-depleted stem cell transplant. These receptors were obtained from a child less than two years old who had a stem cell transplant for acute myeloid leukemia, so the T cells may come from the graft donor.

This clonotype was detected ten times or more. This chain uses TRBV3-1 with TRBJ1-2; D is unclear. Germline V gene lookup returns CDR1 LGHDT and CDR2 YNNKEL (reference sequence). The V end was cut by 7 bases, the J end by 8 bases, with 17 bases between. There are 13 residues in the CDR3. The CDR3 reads CASKSSEGEGYTF. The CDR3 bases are TGTGCCAGCAAATCGTCGGAGGGAGAAGGCTACACCTTC. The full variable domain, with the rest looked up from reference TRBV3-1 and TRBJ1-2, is DTAVSQTPKYLVTQMGNDKSIKCEQNLGHDTMYWYKQDSKKFLKIMFSYNNKELIINETVPNRFSPKSPDKAHLNLHINSLELGDSAVYFCASKSSEGEGYTFGSGTRLTVV.

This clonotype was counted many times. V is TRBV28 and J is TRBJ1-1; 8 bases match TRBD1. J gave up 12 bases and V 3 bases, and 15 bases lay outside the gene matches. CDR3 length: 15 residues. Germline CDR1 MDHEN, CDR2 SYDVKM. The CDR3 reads CASSFGSPGGRITFF. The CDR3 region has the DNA TGTGCCAGCAGTTTTGGGAGCCCAGGGGGCCGGATAACTTTCTTT. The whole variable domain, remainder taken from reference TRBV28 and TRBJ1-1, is DVKVTQSSRYLVKRTGEKVFLECVQDMDHENMFWYRQDPGLGLRLIYFSYDVKMKEKGDIPEGYSVSREKKERFSLILESASTNQTSMYLCASSFGSPGGRITFFGQGTRLTVV.

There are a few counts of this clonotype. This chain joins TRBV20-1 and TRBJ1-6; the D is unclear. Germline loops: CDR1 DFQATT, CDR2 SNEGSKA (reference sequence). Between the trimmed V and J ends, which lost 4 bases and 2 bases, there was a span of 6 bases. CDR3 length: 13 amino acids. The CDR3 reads CSAIRAYNSPLHF. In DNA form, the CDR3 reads TGCAGTGCTATACGGGCCTATAATTCACCCCTCCACTTT.

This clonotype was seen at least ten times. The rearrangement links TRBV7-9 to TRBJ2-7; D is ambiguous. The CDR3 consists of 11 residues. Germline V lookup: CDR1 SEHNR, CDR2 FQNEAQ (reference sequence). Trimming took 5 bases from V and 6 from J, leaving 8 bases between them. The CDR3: CASSRSVEQYF. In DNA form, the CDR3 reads TGTGCCAGCAGCCGTTCGGTCGAGCAGTACTTC.

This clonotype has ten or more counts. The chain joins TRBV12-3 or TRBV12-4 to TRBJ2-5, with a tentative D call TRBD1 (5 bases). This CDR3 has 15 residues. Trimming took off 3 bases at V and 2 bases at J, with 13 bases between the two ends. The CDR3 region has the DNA TGTGCCAGCAGTTTCAGATGCAGGGCTCAAGAGACCCAGTACTTC. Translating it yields CASSFRCRAQETQYF.